This T cell receptor (beta chain) emerged from a study of TIL therapy for anti-PD-1-resistant metastatic lung cancer. The wider study: Tumors had a median PD-L1 proportion score of approximately 6.4%. Median tumor mutation burden was around 1.6 mutations per megabase. General study results and limits: TIL clonotype persistence in blood showed no apparent association with response.

The libraries were made with immunoSEQ v3. The protocol was immunoSEQ multiplex PCR, while the TCRdb copy is restricted to in-frame clones and leaves out a portion. The table lists approximately 22,000 clones, over 70% of them singletons. Time point denoted: pre-treatment sample, taken before nivolumab and TIL therapy. Adults with stage 4 NSCLC were enrolled in a phase I trial. Trimming took off 3 bases at V and 9 bases at J, with 11 bases between the two ends. CDR1 DFQATT and CDR2 SNEGSKA come from the germline V gene (reference sequence). This CDR3 has 11 residues. Details on this clone: The antigen remains undetermined.

The sequence was collected from a person between 25 and 79 years old with non-small cell lung cancer. The sample in question was blood, obtained at baseline. This rearrangement joins TRBV20-1 to TRBJ1-1, with D possibly being TRBD1 (6 bases). The CDR3 protein is CSAREQGKAFF. DNA of the CDR3: TGCAGTGCTAGGGAGCAGGGGAAAGCTTTCTTT.